One and the same sample provided the 18 T cell receptor beta chains below, sequenced in a study of control samples from healthy donors and cancer patients. Sequencing was performed with immunoSEQ multiplex PCR; in TCRdb, only in-frame clones are kept and a portion is missing. The table shows 390,000 or so clones, with 75% to 95% occurring only once. The sequenced sample was PBMCs. Receptors were obtained from a man in his forties or fifties with head and neck cancer.

This clone was seen only once. J is TRBJ2-7 and V is TRBV18, with D perhaps matching TRBD1 (5 bases). Between the trimmed V and J ends, which lost 2 bases and 3 bases, there was a span of 11 bases. Germline CDR1 reads KGHSH; CDR2 reads LQKENI. This CDR3 comprises 14 residues. CDR3 amino acids: CASSPGQGHYEQYF. DNA for the CDR3: TGTGCCAGCTCACCAGGGCAGGGCCACTACGAGCAGTACTTC.

Points on this clone: One junction end disagrees with the germline gene, perhaps due to a read error. The V call is TRBV18, the J call TRBJ2-2; no reliable D call. There are 13 residues in the CDR3. Germline CDR1 and CDR2: KGHSH and LQKENI. The CDR3 sequence: CASSFSNNGELFF. The CDR3 region has the DNA TGTGCCAGCTCATTCTCCAACAACGGGGAGCTGTTTTTT.

V usage is TRBV6-5 and J usage is TRBJ2-2; D remains ambiguous. Germline V gene sequence: CDR1 MNHEY, CDR2 SVGAGI. V lost 2 bases to trimming and J lost 7 bases, with 5 bases between them. The CDR3 covers 12 residues. Here the CDR3 reads CASSYGVGELFF. The CDR3 region has the DNA TGTGCCAGCAGTTACGGCGTCGGGGAGCTGTTTTTT.

The chain couples TRBV25-1 to TRBJ2-5, with TRBD2 matching over 10 bases. Per germline, CDR1 MGHDK and CDR2 SYGVNS. This CDR3 region has 17 residues. Unmatched junction bases numbered 4, after V lost 0 bases and J lost 0 bases. CDR3 protein: CASSEYPGTSDQETQYF. DNA for the CDR3: TGTGCCAGCAGTGAATACCCTGGGACTAGCGACCAAGAGACCCAGTACTTC.

This chain uses TRBV6-6 with TRBJ1-4, with 7 bases lining up with TRBD1. The length of the CDR3 is 14 residues. V was pared by 4 bases and J by 7 bases, with 6 bases of the junction left unmatched. Germline lookup yields CDR1 MNHNY and CDR2 SVGAGI (reference sequence). The CDR3 DNA reads TGTGCCAGCAGTTTAAAGACAGGGTCTGAAAAACTGTTTTTT. It codes for CASSLKTGSEKLFF.

The chain is built from TRBV7-3 and TRBJ1-6, with D unclear. The CDR3 loop spans 13 amino acids. V was cut by 5 bases and J by 7 bases, with 9 bases left in between. Germline loops: CDR1 SGHTA, CDR2 FQGTGA. CDR3 DNA: TGTGCCAGCAGCCGCACGTTCAATTCACCCCTCCACTTT. Amino acid sequence: CASSRTFNSPLHF.

V is TRBV20-1 and J is TRBJ1-2; the D gene is possibly TRBD1 (5 bases). Looked up from germline, CDR1 is DFQATT and CDR2 is SNEGSKA (reference sequence). V was pared by 3 bases and J by 8 bases, with 16 bases between. This CDR3 has 13 residues. The CDR3 loop reads CSASRLSGLGYTF. The CDR3 DNA follows: TGCAGTGCTAGTCGGTTATCGGGGCTAGGCTACACCTTC.

The DNA of the CDR3 is TGTGCCACCCGACTAGCGGGGGGGAAATTTAGCACAGATACGCAGTATTTT. Translated, it gives CATRLAGGKFSTDTQYF. The chain combines TRBV7-8 with TRBJ2-3; 14 bases line up with TRBD2. Germline V lookup: CDR1 SGHVS, CDR2 FQNEAQ. V gave up 10 bases and J gave up 0 bases; unmatched junction bases: 9. The CDR3 loop spans 17 amino acids.

This sequence joins TRBV20-1 and TRBJ1-1; the D gene is possibly TRBD1 (5 bases). V was shortened by 3 bases and J by 6 bases, with 17 bases between the two germline ends. The CDR3 sequence is 14 residues long. Germline V gene lookup returns CDR1 DFQATT and CDR2 SNEGSKA (reference sequence). Here the CDR3 reads CSASKTVLGSEAFF. The CDR3 DNA sequence: TGCAGTGCTAGTAAGACAGTATTGGGGTCTGAAGCTTTCTTT.

Remarks on this clone: Distinct nucleotide sequences in the sample also encode this CDR3. The rearrangement joins TRBV6-5 to TRBJ1-2, with D possibly TRBD1 on 5 matching bases. Deletions cut 0 bases from V and 0 bases from J, with 8 bases between. The germline gives CDR1 MNHEY, CDR2 SVGAGI. The CDR3 is made up of 15 amino acids. CDR3 DNA sequence: TGTGCCAGCAGTTACTCGGGGGGAGCTAACTATGGCTACACCTTC. This gives the protein CASSYSGGANYGYTF.

V is TRBV6-5 and J is TRBJ2-3; possible D gene TRBD1, 5 bases. The V and J ends lost 4 bases and 4 bases respectively, with 15 bases between them. The V gene's germline CDR1 is MNHEY and CDR2 SVGAGI. CDR3 size: 15 residues. In nucleotides, the CDR3 is TGTGCCAGCAGTTTTGGCAGGGCAGGCGCAGATACGCAGTATTTT. Protein product: CASSFGRAGADTQYF.

The chain couples TRBV24-1 to TRBJ2-1; 12 bases match TRBD2. CDR1 is KGHDR and CDR2 is SFDVKD in the germline V gene. V was clipped by 7 bases and J by 6 bases; unmatched bases: 6. CDR3 length: 15 amino acids. This CDR3 reads CATSSSGRASNEQFF. The DNA of the CDR3 is TGTGCCACCAGCTCTAGCGGGAGGGCCAGCAATGAGCAGTTCTTC.

The chain joins TRBV19 to TRBJ2-2, with 8 bases lining up with TRBD1. Germline CDR1 LNHDA, CDR2 SQIVND (reference sequence). V lost 5 bases to trimming and J lost 5 bases; unmatched junction nucleotides: 4. The CDR3 loop spans 14 amino acids. CDR3 region: CASSLYRGTGELFF. CDR3 coding DNA: TGTGCCAGTAGTTTATACAGGGGGACCGGGGAGCTGTTTTTT.

The chain is built from TRBV11-2 and TRBJ2-3; 7 bases agree with TRBD1. The CDR3 consists of 16 residues. The V segment lost 5 bases and the J segment 2 bases; nucleotides outside the gene matches: 10. Germline CDR1 and CDR2: SGHAT and FQNNGV. The CDR3 DNA sequence: TGTGCCAGCAGCGACCAGGGGGAGACGTTCACAGATACGCAGTATTTT. This gives the protein CASSDQGETFTDTQYF.

V gene TRBV4-3 combines with J gene TRBJ1-1; 8 bases agree with TRBD1. The CDR3 consists of 15 residues. Per germline, CDR1 LGHNA and CDR2 YSLEER. Trimming removed 0 bases from V and 5 bases from J; junction bases left unmatched: 5. The CDR3: CASSQETGGGTEAFF. The CDR3 region has the DNA TGCGCCAGCAGCCAAGAAACAGGGGGGGGAACTGAAGCTTTCTTT.

V gene TRBV28 combines with J gene TRBJ2-1, with 8 bases matching TRBD2. J was trimmed by 5 bases and V by 5 bases; bases with no gene match: 11. Per germline, CDR1 MDHEN and CDR2 SYDVKM. CDR3 length: 16 amino acids. The CDR3 nucleotides are TGTGCCAGCAGTCCCTACGGACTAGCTATCGACAATGAGCAGTTCTTC. Translation: CASSPYGLAIDNEQFF.

V and J are TRBV27 and TRBJ1-2, with a weak D call TRBD1 (6 bases). CDR3 length: 17 residues. Germline loops: CDR1 MNHEY, CDR2 SMNVEV (reference sequence). Deletions cut 0 bases from V and 5 bases from J, with 19 bases between. The CDR3 bases are TGTGCCAGCAGTTTATCGAGTAGTAAGGCAGGGGAGTATGGCTACACCTTC. Translated: CASSLSSSKAGEYGYTF.

The rearrangement links TRBV30 to TRBJ1-3; D remains unclear. The V gene lost 3 bases and the J gene lost 0 bases, with 21 bases spanning the gap. The germline V gene encodes CDR1 GTSNPN and CDR2 SVGIG (reference sequence). The CDR3 consists of 18 residues. The CDR3 protein is CAWRGNARQMYSGNTIYF. Here the CDR3 DNA reads TGTGCCTGGAGAGGAAATGCGCGGCAGATGTACTCTGGAAACACCATATATTTT. Combining the CDR3 with reference TRBV30 and TRBJ1-3 gives the whole variable domain SQTIHQWPATLVQPVGSPLSLECTVEGTSNPNLYWYRQAAGRGLQLLFYSVGIGQISSEVPQNLSASRPQDRQFILSSKKLLLSDSGFYLCAWRGNARQMYSGNTIYFGEGSWLTVV.